This T cell receptor (beta chain) originates from a study of cytomegalovirus exposure and HLA in healthy donors (dated by TCRdb to 2015 to 2018). For context, the study as a whole: In an earlier analysis of approximately 500 of the donors, 276 Gb of sequence data and just under 120 million unique TCR beta sequences from roughly 200 million T cells were reported. Approximately 300 gigabases of sequencing data and 75 million to 85 million unique TCR sequences made up an early release that covered over 550 HLA-typed donors. Roughly 5 DR-DQ haplotypes were handled as single units for association and clustering, since linkage in the cohort was strong. Rather than using new phenotypic data, the later analysis identified candidate immune exposures from TCR beta sequences and from how often those sequences occurred across donors. Among the roughly 400 genotyped donors, approximately 77% belonged to the genetic ancestry cluster associated with self-reported Caucasian donors. On average, 235,054 unique TCR beta nucleotide sequences were sequenced per donor among 398 genotyped donors of the cohort, with roughly a sixth of those sequences being non-productive. To decide whether each TCR beta V gene segment behaved as functional or pseudogenic, an earlier analysis of some 540 of the donors relied on high-throughput TCR beta sequencing. The study was designed to test whether signatures of past pathogen exposure could be identified by cataloging public T cell receptors. Typing coverage differed by locus: A, B, C, DRB1 and DQB1 were typed in about 629-640 donors, DQA1 in 522, DPA1 in some 610, and DPB1 in 472. The T cell repertoires of 666 subjects were profiled by immunosequencing and related to cytomegalovirus serostatus. Donor age, sex, ethnicity and CMV serostatus were compiled together with the repertoire data. Both class I and class II loci were covered by HLA typing, at four-digit resolution. In a later genetic analysis, genome-wide SNP genotypes for about 55% of the roughly 700 donors were used, and that subset was treated as a discovery cohort. In addition to the first cohort of about 650 subjects, a separate validation cohort of about 120 different subjects was used. Every repertoire in the discovery cohort had been generated on one and the same sequencing platform. To study patterns of TCR occurrence, a later analysis re-analyzed previously published TCR beta repertoires from around 700 donors and added high-resolution HLA genotyping. To predict cytomegalovirus infection status, the study brought together high-throughput TCR immunosequencing, statistical association of individual TCRs with disease status, and machine learning.

The cohort comprised 550 to 700 healthy bone marrow donors. At the time of sampling, every cohort member was nominally healthy, though immune exposures that went unrecorded were likely present. The donor tested CMV seropositive and was one of the 289 seropositive cohort members. Each donor provided a peripheral blood sample, and peripheral blood mononuclear cells were used for TCR beta sequencing. The Qiagen DNeasy Blood Extraction Kit was used to extract genomic DNA from the blood cell samples. Library method: the immunoSEQ multiplex PCR assay. The multiplex PCR relied on a mix of 60 forward primers for TCR Vbeta segments and 13 reverse primers for TCR Jbeta segments. The CDR3 region of rearranged TCR beta genes was amplified from genomic DNA by a multiplex PCR assay. The Illumina HiSeq System was used to sequence the amplified TCR beta libraries as 87-base-pair reads. On the authors' methods: In a later analysis, roughly 80 million unique TCR beta chains were counted across the roughly 670 repertoires, and around 10 million of these chains were shared by at least two donors. Raw reads were error-corrected and collapsed into unique sequences by a nearest-neighbor algorithm in which closely related sequences were merged to remove PCR and sequencing errors. To assign V, D and J gene segments, CDR3 sequences were aligned to IMGT reference sequences. For a sequence to be retained, a match of at least six nucleotides was required to both a V gene segment and a J gene segment. A rearrangement counted as productive if the CDR3 had no stop codons and remained in frame with V and J, and every other rearrangement counted as non-productive. CDR3 was defined according to IMGT convention as the region running from the second conserved V-encoded cysteine to the conserved J-encoded phenylalanine. In an earlier analysis of 550 to 650 of the donors, sequences lacking an unambiguous match to a single V gene segment were excluded. An earlier analysis of roughly 590 of the donors called V segments functional above 56.7% productive rearrangements and segregating when the between-donor standard deviation exceeded 5%. A statistical classification framework was built to diagnose cytomegalovirus status from the catalog of TCR beta chain sequences. A later analysis assigned V and J genes by comparing TCR nucleotide sequences with IMGT/GENE-DB human TR gene sequences. Using the TCRdist pipeline, a later analysis assigned CDR3 sequences along with most-parsimonious VDJ recombination scenarios. In a later analysis, every TCR beta chain was defined by the combination of its CDR3 amino acid sequence and its V-gene family, and reads without a unique V-gene family were dropped. As a way to deal with suspected cross-contamination and a sequencing artifact, a later analysis dropped 450 to 600 nucleotide sequences that were highly shared and had low generation probability. In a later analysis, a clonal expansion index was calculated for each public chain from normalized within-repertoire ranks of inferred template counts. A later analysis computed generation probabilities with a VDJ recombination model fitted to out-of-frame rearrangements, and checked the results against IGoR. A later analysis scored TCR-TCR, TCR-HLA and TCR-CMV co-occurrence with hypergeometric tests, applying a repertoire-size bias correction to TCR pairs. To estimate false discovery rates, a later analysis permuted the HLA or CMV assignments 20 times. In a later analysis, co-occurring TCRs were grouped with DBSCAN, and TCRdist sequence similarity was added when clustering was performed within HLA-allele-positive subsets. Repertoires with fewer than 30,000 or more than 120,000 public chains were left out of co-occurrence clustering, as were five repertoires with anomalous nucleotide sharing. TCRdb provides this immuneACCESS table in a form limited to in-frame rearrangements. Some clones are lacking; in checked studies, under half of them reflect an unresolved V gene, and why the rest are absent is not known. V, J and clone size are taken as reported in that table, and D and trimming were inferred from the DNA itself. Here the sample has 100,000 to 150,000 clones; over 70% occur a single time. The ten largest clonotypes hold approximately 9.6% of the sample.

Overall study results and their limits: Some IMGT-functional V segments, including TRBV6-2 and TRBV6-3, could not be distinguished by the 87-base-pair reads and were therefore excluded. The earlier analysis of nearly 600 of the donors excluded 15 to 20 rarely observed V segments, including chromosome 9 orphons, because counts were too low. Several of the top co-occurrence clusters appeared to be linked to parvovirus B19, influenza, CMV and Epstein-Barr virus, according to a later analysis. Across donors, most TCR sequences were observed very rarely, whereas some public TCRs were present in many individuals. In vitro tests confirmed that a few of the cytomegalovirus-associated TCR beta chains recognize cytomegalovirus antigens. A later genetic analysis associated a missense DCLRE1C variant with V-gene and J-gene trimming of TCR beta chains, and an independent cohort replicated the association. In this cohort, only TCR beta chains were sequenced, and detectable features were limited by the absence of alpha or paired-chain data. A total of about 180 TCR beta chains were listed by the study as associated with cytomegalovirus. In both the original and validation cohorts, the classifier was reported to diagnose cytomegalovirus status with high specificity and sensitivity. According to a later genetic analysis, donors in an Asian-associated ancestry cluster had fewer N-insertions in productive TCRs than the approximately 710-donor mean. The sequencing pipeline was judged likely to have produced a cluster of highly shared sequence variants as a technical artifact. Immune exposure information for the cohort was limited to CMV serostatus. A later analysis found that HLA-associated TCR beta chains were more clonally expanded and had lower generation probabilities than equally common non-associated chains. Linkage disequilibrium might explain the correlated functional status among segregating V segments, but an unknown experimental factor could not be excluded. Strong co-occurrence of HLA alleles, especially DR and DQ, made assigning TCR associations to individual alleles difficult. Because some donors lacked HLA typing at each locus, the association tests relied only on the typed subset. A later analysis found that most CMV-associated TCR beta chains appeared HLA-restricted, with HLA associations seemingly driven largely by CMV exposure. Specific HLA alleles were associated with 15,000 to 20,000 TCR beta sequences at a false discovery rate of 0.05 in a later analysis. In a later analysis, the rate of TCR association differed among HLA loci, with DRB1 alleles having the most associated TCRs and HLA-C alleles having the fewest. Sequencing depth was assumed to be roughly uniform across donors in the presence/absence analyses, though that assumption may not hold. It was suggested by the authors that the approach could potentially be generalized to other disease states and immunological phenotypes. In an earlier analysis of about 600 of the donors, most TCR beta V segments appeared in productive rearrangements about 87% or about 30% of the time, broadly matching IMGT annotations. A further reported finding was that TCR beta sequences accurately predicted the HLA-A and HLA-B alleles for most subjects in the first cohort.

In this sample, this clone turned up many times. Its antigen target is currently unknown. Base qualities were left out, and no much larger clone turns up one base away. V ends up 8 bases short and J 8 bases short, with an unmatched junction base count of 7. The CDR3 contains 13 residues, cysteine and phenylalanine counted. The retained sequence is limited to the CDR3, 39 bases, with the frame set at the first base. The germline V gene yields MDHEN for CDR1 and SYDVKM for CDR2. The V gene is TRBV28 and the J gene is TRBJ2-1, with 9 central nucleotides matching TRBD2. The TCR comes from a woman aged 45-65 years in good health and CMV-seropositive. The sample comprised PBMCs. CDR3 region: CASERGGRDEQFF. The sequenced DNA: TGTGCCAGCGAAAGGGGCGGGAGGGATGAGCAGTTCTTC.